This T cell receptor (beta chain) was identified during a study of T-cell reconstitution after alpha-beta-depleted transplantation in children. Study-level points and caveats: T-cell counts and diversity at one year post-transplant came mainly from newly produced T cells.

This clonotype was seen ten or more times. Its antigen remains unknown. The germline CDR1 and CDR2 sequences are MNHEY and SMNVEV (reference sequence). The length of the CDR3 is 14 residues. V was shortened by 8 bases and J by 0 bases, with 11 bases between the two germline ends. TCRbeta library construction was performed incorporating unique molecular identifiers. Each CDR3 protein is one row after TCRdb ran MiXCR on the PCR reads. The repertoire includes around 240,000 distinct CDR3 sequences, roughly 8.2% of them detected once, and almost 6.5% sits in the top ten. This receptor was taken from a male patient younger than 18 who had a stem cell transplant for acute lymphoblastic leukemia, so the T cells may come from the graft donor. The chain combines TRBV27 with TRBJ1-3, with no clear D. The material was PBMCs, mostly from graft donor cells, obtained 180 days after TCRalphabeta/CD19-depleted stem cell transplant. The CDR3 DNA reads TGTGCCAGCCGTGAACTGGGCTCTGGAAACACCATATATTTT. Residues: CASRELGSGNTIYF.